This TCR beta chain was identified in a study of early T cells in non-severe SARS-CoV-2 infection. About the study: Sequenced bulk RNA came from whole blood that was unsorted, and chains were unpaired. Findings and caveats of the study: Lookups in VDJdb leaned toward anti-spike CD8 responses and missed private and CD4 specificities.

Attachment of unique molecular identifiers to individual cDNA molecules was performed. TCRdb re-called the 5' RACE reads with MiXCR, one entry per CDR3 protein. The repertoire holds roughly 28,000 distinct CDR3 sequences, about 5% seen once, with more than 0.7% in the top ten. A word on this clonotype: What it binds is unknown.

Germline assignment: CDR1 SGHVS and CDR2 FNYEAQ. The CDR3 sequence is 17 residues long. Trimming pared 3 bases from V and 0 bases from J, leaving 14 bases between. The TCR comes from an adult who was a healthcare worker with PCR-confirmed SARS-CoV-2 infection or an uninfected control (not recorded which). This chain connects TRBV7-6 to TRBJ2-2, with D perhaps given as TRBD1 or TRBD2 (6 bases each). Specimen: whole blood. Here the CDR3 reads CASSFGGGTTNTGELFF. The CDR3 bases are TGTGCCAGCAGCTTTGGGGGCGGGACCACGAACACCGGGGAGCTGTTTTTT.